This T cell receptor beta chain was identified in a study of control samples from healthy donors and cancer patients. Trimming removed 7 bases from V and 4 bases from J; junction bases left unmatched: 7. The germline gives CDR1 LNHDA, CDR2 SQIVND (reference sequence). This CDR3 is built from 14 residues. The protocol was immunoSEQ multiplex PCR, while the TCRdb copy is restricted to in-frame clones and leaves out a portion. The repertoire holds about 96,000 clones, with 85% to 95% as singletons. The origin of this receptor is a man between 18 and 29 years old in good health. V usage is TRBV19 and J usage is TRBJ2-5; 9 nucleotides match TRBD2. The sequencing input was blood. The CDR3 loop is CASNSGSGGETQYF. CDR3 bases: TGTGCCAGTAATAGCGGGAGCGGTGGAGAGACCCAGTACTTC.